Listed below are T cell receptor beta chains from one sample, sequenced in a study of OX40 agonist ivuxolimab in advanced cancers. Some clones are missing from TCRdb's copy, which holds only in-frame ones; the method was immunoSEQ multiplex PCR. Seen here are tens of thousands of clones, under 90% observed once, and the top ten hold 1% to 1.3%. The specimen was CD4+ or CD8+ T cells sorted from blood, collected in a trial of the OX40 agonist ivuxolimab. These receptors were obtained from an adult with an advanced solid tumor such as melanoma, head and neck, liver or kidney cancer. Each CDR3 is given with its conserved first and last residue. D genes are given only for firm matches. Clone size, where shown, is once, few, many, or a class for clones that have expanded.

d_call: -
j_call: TRBJ2-1
clone_size: few
v_call: TRBV7-7
cdr3_aa: CASSLEGGSYNEQFF
cdr3_nt: TGTGCCAGCAGCTTAGAGGGGGGCTCCTACAATGAGCAGTTCTTC

d_call: -
j_call: TRBJ2-6
clone_size: -
v_call: TRBV7-3
cdr3_aa: CASSLTPISGANVLTF
cdr3_nt: TGTGCCAGCAGCTTAACCCCCATTAGTGGGGCCAACGTCCTGACTTTC

d_call: -
j_call: TRBJ1-1
clone_size: few
v_call: TRBV9
cdr3_aa: CASSVDGGRNTEAFF
cdr3_nt: TGTGCCAGCAGCGTAGATGGTGGACGGAACACTGAAGCTTTCTTT

d_call: -
j_call: TRBJ2-5
clone_size: -
v_call: TRBV4-2
cdr3_aa: CASSQELQGTLETQYF
cdr3_nt: TGTGCCAGCAGCCAAGAGTTACAGGGAACTCTAGAGACCCAGTACTTC

d_call: TRBD2
j_call: TRBJ2-7
clone_size: -
v_call: TRBV5-4
cdr3_aa: CASSWASGETYEQYF
cdr3_nt: TGTGCCAGCAGCTGGGCTAGCGGGGAAACCTACGAGCAGTACTTC

d_call: -
j_call: TRBJ1-4
clone_size: -
v_call: TRBV5-4
cdr3_aa: CASSPRPATNEKLFF
cdr3_nt: TGTGCCAGCAGCCCAAGGCCTGCAACTAATGAAAAACTGTTTTTT

d_call: TRBD2
j_call: TRBJ2-1
clone_size: -
v_call: TRBV18
cdr3_aa: CASSPGTSSLSSYNEQFF
cdr3_nt: TGTGCCAGCTCACCGGGGACTAGCTCCTTGAGCTCCTACAATGAGCAGTTCTTC

d_call: TRBD1
j_call: TRBJ1-1
clone_size: -
v_call: TRBV4-2
cdr3_aa: CASSQDRQGDEAFF
cdr3_nt: TGTGCCAGCAGCCAAGATCGACAGGGTGATGAAGCTTTCTTT

d_call: -
j_call: TRBJ1-4
clone_size: -
v_call: TRBV28
cdr3_aa: CATSRGSTNEKLFF
cdr3_nt: TGTGCCACCTCGAGGGGGTCAACTAATGAAAAACTGTTTTTT

d_call: -
j_call: TRBJ1-5
clone_size: -
v_call: TRBV18
cdr3_aa: CASSTGGAIQPQHF
cdr3_nt: TGTGCCAGCTCCACCGGGGGGGCTATTCAGCCCCAGCATTTT

d_call: -
j_call: TRBJ1-4
clone_size: -
v_call: TRBV2
cdr3_aa: CASSPQGQVNEKLFF
cdr3_nt: TGTGCCAGCAGTCCTCAGGGCCAAGTTAATGAAAAACTGTTTTTT

d_call: TRBD1
j_call: TRBJ1-1
clone_size: -
v_call: TRBV19
cdr3_aa: CASSDPGQHNTEAFF
cdr3_nt: TGTGCCAGTAGCGACCCGGGACAGCATAACACTGAAGCTTTCTTT

d_call: -
j_call: TRBJ2-2
clone_size: -
v_call: TRBV21-1
cdr3_aa: CASKDAGELFF
cdr3_nt: TGTGCCAGCAAGGATGCCGGGGAGCTGTTTTTT

d_call: -
j_call: TRBJ1-2
clone_size: -
v_call: TRBV7-2
cdr3_aa: CASSSNDGEGYGYTF
cdr3_nt: TGTGCCAGCAGCTCCAACGACGGAGAGGGGTATGGCTACACCTTC

d_call: -
j_call: TRBJ1-2
clone_size: -
v_call: TRBV5-1
cdr3_aa: CASSLMKGVYGYTF
cdr3_nt: TGCGCCAGCAGCCTGATGAAAGGGGTCTATGGCTACACCTTC

d_call: TRBD1
j_call: TRBJ1-2
clone_size: -
v_call: TRBV7-3
cdr3_aa: CASSLGTDHGYTF
cdr3_nt: TGTGCCAGCAGCTTAGGGACAGACCATGGCTACACCTTC

d_call: TRBD1
j_call: TRBJ2-3
clone_size: -
v_call: TRBV28
cdr3_aa: CASITGQGGTDTQYF
cdr3_nt: TGTGCCAGCATAACGGGACAGGGAGGAACAGATACGCAGTATTTT

d_call: -
j_call: TRBJ2-2
clone_size: -
v_call: TRBV9
cdr3_aa: CATSGRPNTGELFF
cdr3_nt: TGTGCCACATCGGGAAGACCGAACACCGGGGAGCTGTTTTTT

d_call: TRBD2
j_call: TRBJ2-3
clone_size: -
v_call: TRBV9
cdr3_aa: CASSGALGLAGSTDTQYF
cdr3_nt: TGTGCCAGCAGCGGGGCCCTGGGACTAGCGGGGAGCACAGATACGCAGTATTTT

d_call: TRBD1
j_call: TRBJ2-1
clone_size: few
v_call: TRBV19
cdr3_aa: CASSPSTGGAYNEQFF
cdr3_nt: TGTGCCAGTAGTCCCTCCACAGGGGGCGCCTACAATGAGCAGTTCTTC

d_call: -
j_call: TRBJ2-5
clone_size: -
v_call: TRBV7-3
cdr3_aa: CASSRDFWETQYF
cdr3_nt: TGTGCCAGCAGCCGGGACTTTTGGGAGACCCAGTACTTC

d_call: -
j_call: TRBJ1-1
clone_size: -
v_call: TRBV9
cdr3_aa: CASSALGGGVTEAFF
cdr3_nt: TGTGCCAGCAGCGCCTTAGGGGGAGGGGTCACTGAAGCTTTCTTT

d_call: TRBD1
j_call: TRBJ1-6
clone_size: -
v_call: TRBV6-5
cdr3_aa: CASNTGVEDSPLHF
cdr3_nt: TGTGCCAGCAACACAGGGGTCGAAGATTCACCCCTCCACTTT

d_call: -
j_call: TRBJ1-1
clone_size: -
v_call: TRBV21-1
cdr3_aa: CASSRYRDSGGNTEAFF
cdr3_nt: TGTGCCAGCAGCAGATACCGGGACTCAGGGGGGAACACTGAAGCTTTCTTT

d_call: TRBD1
j_call: TRBJ1-4
clone_size: few
v_call: TRBV4-3
cdr3_aa: CASSQDLGTGNEKLFF
cdr3_nt: TGCGCCAGCAGCCAAGATCTGGGGACAGGAAATGAAAAACTGTTTTTT

d_call: -
j_call: TRBJ1-2
clone_size: once
v_call: TRBV4-2
cdr3_aa: CASSQDIWGNYGYTF
cdr3_nt: TGTGCCAGCAGCCAAGATATTTGGGGGAACTATGGCTACACCTTC

d_call: -
j_call: TRBJ2-2
clone_size: once
v_call: TRBV10-3
cdr3_aa: CAMGGGPGELFF
cdr3_nt: TGTGCCATGGGAGGGGGGCCCGGGGAGCTGTTTTTT

d_call: -
j_call: TRBJ1-6
clone_size: -
v_call: TRBV2
cdr3_aa: CASLLGGSYNSPLHF
cdr3_nt: TGTGCCAGCCTCCTCGGTGGCTCCTATAATTCACCCCTCCACTTT

d_call: -
j_call: TRBJ2-2
clone_size: once
v_call: TRBV6-5
cdr3_aa: CASTERAGTGELFF
cdr3_nt: TGTGCCAGCACCGAGAGGGCAGGGACCGGGGAGCTGTTTTTT

d_call: -
j_call: TRBJ1-2
clone_size: -
v_call: TRBV7-6
cdr3_aa: CASSPAPGPVWGYTF
cdr3_nt: TGTGCCAGCAGCCCGGCCCCTGGCCCTGTCTGGGGCTACACCTTC

d_call: -
j_call: TRBJ1-5
clone_size: -
v_call: TRBV19
cdr3_aa: CASSMGGSEEHF
cdr3_nt: TGTGCCAGTAGTATGGGCGGGAGCGAAGAGCATTTT

d_call: TRBD2
j_call: TRBJ2-2
clone_size: -
v_call: TRBV4-3
cdr3_aa: CASSQGTGGYTGELFF
cdr3_nt: TGCGCCAGCAGCCAAGGGACGGGGGGGTACACCGGGGAGCTGTTTTTT

d_call: -
j_call: TRBJ2-2
clone_size: -
v_call: TRBV2
cdr3_aa: CASRNRVGNTGELFF
cdr3_nt: TGTGCCAGCAGAAACAGGGTAGGAAACACCGGGGAGCTGTTTTTT

d_call: -
j_call: TRBJ1-1
clone_size: -
v_call: TRBV6-1
cdr3_aa: CASSANRDGNTEAFF
cdr3_nt: TGTGCCAGCAGTGCCAACCGGGACGGGAACACTGAAGCTTTCTTT

d_call: TRBD1
j_call: TRBJ1-5
clone_size: once
v_call: TRBV7-9
cdr3_aa: CASSLQGASNQPQHF
cdr3_nt: TGTGCCAGCAGCTTACAGGGGGCTTCCAATCAGCCCCAGCATTTT

d_call: -
j_call: TRBJ1-2
clone_size: -
v_call: TRBV28
cdr3_aa: CASSSGPQAGYGYTF
cdr3_nt: TGTGCCAGCAGTTCCGGGCCCCAAGCTGGGTATGGCTACACCTTC

d_call: -
j_call: TRBJ1-3
clone_size: -
v_call: TRBV7-2
cdr3_aa: CASSLASGHFSGNTIYF
cdr3_nt: TGTGCCAGCAGCTTAGCTTCCGGGCATTTCTCTGGAAACACCATATATTTT

d_call: -
j_call: TRBJ1-3
clone_size: -
v_call: TRBV28
cdr3_aa: CASSSKTVSGVDTIYF
cdr3_nt: TGTGCCAGCAGTTCAAAGACAGTCTCAGGTGTGGACACCATATATTTT

d_call: -
j_call: TRBJ1-6
clone_size: -
v_call: TRBV19
cdr3_aa: CASSIDSSLIPLHF
cdr3_nt: TGTGCCAGTAGTATCGACTCCAGTTTGATCCCCCTCCACTTT

d_call: -
j_call: TRBJ2-3
clone_size: -
v_call: TRBV7-2
cdr3_aa: CASSLGYGLTDTQYF
cdr3_nt: TGTGCCAGCAGCTTGGGGTATGGACTCACAGATACGCAGTATTTT

d_call: -
j_call: TRBJ2-7
clone_size: -
v_call: TRBV4-2
cdr3_aa: CASSQGRRGTYEQYF
cdr3_nt: TGTGCCAGCAGCCAAGGACGGCGGGGTACCTACGAGCAGTACTTC

d_call: -
j_call: TRBJ2-2
clone_size: few
v_call: TRBV27
cdr3_aa: CASSLSKGGNTGELFF
cdr3_nt: TGTGCCAGCAGTTTATCGAAGGGGGGGAACACCGGGGAGCTGTTTTTT

d_call: -
j_call: TRBJ1-1
clone_size: -
v_call: TRBV6-5
cdr3_aa: CASTSPAASTEAFF
cdr3_nt: TGTGCCAGCACCTCCCCGGCAGCCTCCACTGAAGCTTTCTTT

d_call: -
j_call: TRBJ1-4
clone_size: -
v_call: TRBV15
cdr3_aa: CATSSLTGGEKLFF
cdr3_nt: TGTGCCACCAGCAGCCTGACAGGTGGTGAAAAACTGTTTTTT

d_call: -
j_call: TRBJ1-5
clone_size: -
v_call: TRBV27
cdr3_aa: CASSLGRVNQPQHF
cdr3_nt: TGTGCCAGCAGTTTGGGGCGGGTCAATCAGCCCCAGCATTTT